This entry is about one T cell receptor (beta chain). Antigen unknown. The data stem from a study of T cells after posttransplantation cyclophosphamide. Study conclusions and caveats: Recipient CMV seropositivity and CMV reactivation strongly tracked TRB clonality. Tissue-infiltrating T cells from skin or gut overlapped little with blood T cells.

Germline V gene data show CDR1 as SGHNT and CDR2 as YENEEA. This CDR3 is built from 14 residues. Between the trimmed V and J ends, which lost 6 bases and 2 bases, there was a span of 12 bases. The naive gate required viable CD3+CD4+ or CD3+CD8+ cells with CCR7+CD45RA+CD45RO-CD95-CD27+CD28+ phenotype. The protocol was immunoSEQ multiplex PCR, while the TCRdb copy is restricted to in-frame clones and leaves out a portion. The sample carries around 20,000 clones, 97% recorded once. The receptor was isolated from a man aged 45 to 65 in good health, CMV-negative, and a related stem cell transplant donor. The J gene is TRBJ2-3, the V gene TRBV11-3; tentative D call: TRBD2 (7 bases). The specimen sequenced was naive CD4+ T cells sorted from PBMCs. The CDR3 region has the DNA TGTGCCAGCAGTCTCGGGGGGCTCACAGATACGCAGTATTTT. Translating gives CASSLGGLTDTQYF.